These 8 T cell receptor beta chains share one sample of origin, sequenced in a study of cytomegalovirus exposure and HLA in healthy donors. The assay was immunoSEQ multiplex PCR, and TCRdb's table has in-frame clones only and misses some. The repertoire holds 55,000 to 65,000 clones, with more than 80% as singletons. Sequenced input: PBMCs. These receptor sequences come from a man between 18 and 35 years old in good health and CMV-seronegative.

The rearrangement uses TRBV7-6 and TRBJ2-1; tentative D call: TRBD1 (6 bases). The germline gives CDR1 SGHVS, CDR2 FNYEAQ. This CDR3 has 15 residues. Trimming shortened V by 5 bases and J by 3 bases, and 14 bases separated the two germline ends. CDR3 amino acids: CASSMGHQLYNEQFF. CDR3 bases: TGTGCCAGCAGCATGGGACACCAACTCTACAATGAGCAGTTCTTC.

This chain connects TRBV25-1 to TRBJ2-5; a weak D match, TRBD1 (5 bases). This CDR3 region has 15 residues. The V gene's germline CDR1 is MGHDK and CDR2 SYGVNS. V was pared by 6 bases and J by 1 base, with 15 bases between. CDR3 nucleotides: TGTGCCAGCAGCTCCCCCCGACAGCCCCAAGAGACCCAGTACTTC. This translates into CASSSPRQPQETQYF.

This chain uses TRBV28 with TRBJ1-4; 7 nucleotides align to TRBD1. Looked up from germline, CDR1 is MDHEN and CDR2 is SYDVKM. CDR3 length: 12 residues. After removal of 3 bases from V and 11 bases from J, the junction contained 3 bases not matched to a gene. The CDR3 region is CASSLTGLKLFF. The CDR3 DNA is TGTGCCAGCAGTTTGACAGGGTTGAAACTGTTTTTT. Full variable domain (remainder filled in from reference TRBV28 and TRBJ1-4): DVKVTQSSRYLVKRTGEKVFLECVQDMDHENMFWYRQDPGLGLRLIYFSYDVKMKEKGDIPEGYSVSREKKERFSLILESASTNQTSMYLCASSLTGLKLFFGSGTQLSVL.

The V and J genes are TRBV7-2 and TRBJ1-2; the D gene is possibly TRBD1 (6 bases). The germline V gene has CDR1 SGHTA and CDR2 FQGNSA. This CDR3 has 15 amino acids. Trimming pared 4 bases from V and 8 bases from J, leaving 20 bases between. The CDR3 region has the DNA TGTGCCAGCAGCTCCACCGAACAGGGATTTGTCGGCTACACCTTC. This codes for CASSSTEQGFVGYTF.

V and J are TRBV11-2 and TRBJ1-3; TRBD1 agrees at 7 bases. This CDR3 comprises 15 residues. V lost 3 bases to trimming and J lost 2 bases; unmatched junction nucleotides: 4. Germline V CDR1 and CDR2: SGHAT, FQNNGV. Here the CDR3 reads CASSFLQGTGNTIYF. CDR3 DNA: TGTGCCAGCAGCTTCTTACAGGGGACTGGAAACACCATATATTTT.

The chain has TRBV6-1 and TRBJ2-5; 7 bases are a match to TRBD2. This CDR3 has 15 residues. Germline V gene lookup returns CDR1 MNHNS and CDR2 SASEGT. V lost 4 bases to trimming and J lost 1 base; unmatched junction nucleotides: 6. CDR3 loop: CASSVGTTFQETQYF. The DNA of the CDR3 is TGTGCCAGCAGTGTCGGGACTACCTTCCAAGAGACCCAGTACTTC.

The chain has TRBV28 and TRBJ1-2, with TRBD1 as a possible D gene (6 bases). V lost 7 bases and J 5 bases, leaving 14 bases between the germline ends. CDR1 is MDHEN and CDR2 is SYDVKM in the germline V gene. This CDR3 has 13 residues. CDR3 sequence: CASTGGARYGYTF. The CDR3 DNA reads as TGTGCCAGCACCGGGGGGGCAAGGTATGGCTACACCTTC.

The V gene is TRBV18, the J gene TRBJ2-5; 7 bases are shared with TRBD1. Unmatched junction bases numbered 7, after V lost 3 bases and J lost 0 bases. This CDR3 has 16 residues. Germline V lookup: CDR1 KGHSH, CDR2 LQKENI. The CDR3 DNA sequence: TGTGCCAGCTCACCCATGGGACAGAAGTACCAAGAGACCCAGTACTTC. This translates into CASSPMGQKYQETQYF.